The rows below give T cell receptor beta chains drawn from one sample of a study of blood T cell repertoires in COVID-19. Profiled with immunoSEQ multiplex PCR; TCRdb holds only in-frame clones, not every one. The sample contains a few hundred thousand clones, 70% to 90% of which appear only once. Source material: peripheral blood. The receptors originated from a woman aged 50 to 60 with acute or convalescent COVID-19. CDR3s include the opening cysteine and the closing phenylalanine or tryptophan. D genes are given only for firm matches. Rows give clone size only sometimes, using once, few, many, or a class for an expanded clone.

TGTGCCAGCAACTCAAGGGGGTCTACCCACTTT CASNSRGSTHF TRBV12-3/TRBV12-4 once TRBJ1-1 .
TGTGCCAGCAGTTACACCAGGACAGGGCACAATGAGCAGTTCTTC CASSYTRTGHNEQFF TRBV6-5 . TRBJ2-1 TRBD1
TGTGCCAGCAGCGTAGACATTCAAGAGACCCAGTACTTC CASSVDIQETQYF TRBV9 . TRBJ2-5 .
TGTGCCTGGAGTGGAGCGGGGGCCAGGCTCTTC CAWSGAGARLF TRBV30 once TRBJ2-1 TRBD2
TGCGCCAGCCAAAAGGACAGGGACACTGAAGCTTTCTTT CASQKDRDTEAFF TRBV10-2 few TRBJ1-1 TRBD1
TGTGCCAGTAGTGAGGCCGCGGGAGAATATGGCTACACCTTC CASSEAAGEYGYTF TRBV19 once TRBJ1-2 .
TGTGCCAGCAGCGTAGAGTTGGCGACTGATACGCAGTATTTT CASSVELATDTQYF TRBV9 . TRBJ2-3 .
TGCGCCAGCAGCTTCTCCCGGGGTAGAGGGGAAGCTTTCTTT CASSFSRGRGEAFF TRBV5-1 . TRBJ1-1 .
TGTGCCACCAGGGGACAGGGTAATGAGCAGTTCTTC CATRGQGNEQFF TRBV24-1 . TRBJ2-1 TRBD1
TGTGCCAGCAGCCTAGCGGGAGAAAACAATGAGCAGTTCTTC CASSLAGENNEQFF TRBV6-5 . TRBJ2-1 TRBD2
TGTGCCTGGAGTTCTAGCGGGGGGGCAGTTGAGCAGTTCTTC CAWSSSGGAVEQFF TRBV30 . TRBJ2-1 TRBD2
TGTGCCAGCAGGAGGGGGCGCCTCGGCTACGAGCAGTACTTC CASRRGRLGYEQYF TRBV5-8 . TRBJ2-7 TRBD1
TGTGCCAGCACCACCGGTCCCGGGTGGACCCAGTACTTC CASTTGPGWTQYF TRBV6-5 . TRBJ2-5 .
TGTGCCAGCAGTTTAGCGGGGGGTTTCTACGAGCAGTACTTC CASSLAGGFYEQYF TRBV6-5 . TRBJ2-7 TRBD2
TGTGCCAGCAGCGTAGCGGGAGCGGCAGATGAGCAGTTCTTC CASSVAGAADEQFF TRBV9 . TRBJ2-1 .
TGTGCCAGCAGCCCCCGTCGGCAGGGTGCCTCTGGGGCCAACGTCCTGACTTTC CASSPRRQGASGANVLTF TRBV7-3 . TRBJ2-6 .
TGTGCCAGCTCACCAATCCTAGCGGGCGAAAACGAGCAGTACTTC CASSPILAGENEQYF TRBV18 . TRBJ2-7 TRBD2
TGTGCCAGCAGACGCGAGAGCGGGGCCATTCAGTACTTC CASRRESGAIQYF TRBV7-2 . TRBJ2-4 TRBD2
TGTGCCAGCAGCCCACTAGGGGGATCACCGGGAAACACCATATATTTT CASSPLGGSPGNTIYF TRBV5-4 . TRBJ1-3 .
TGTGCCAGCAGCCCAGGGCGGGGCGGGGAGCTGTTTTTT CASSPGRGGELFF TRBV2 . TRBJ2-2 .
TGTGCCAGCAGCGCGGAGTTAGCGGGAGTAGGCGAGCAGTACTTC CASSAELAGVGEQYF TRBV9 . TRBJ2-7 TRBD2
TGCGCCAGCAGCTCCCAGGGGCCCGGGGAGACCCAGTACTTC CASSSQGPGETQYF TRBV5-1 once TRBJ2-5 .
TGCAGCGTGACCGGGTCCTACACTGAAGCTTTCTTT CSVTGSYTEAFF TRBV29-1 . TRBJ1-1 .
TGTGCCAGCAGTGAATTCCGGTCCTTGGAGGTAAAGCAGTTCTTC CASSEFRSLEVKQFF TRBV25-1 . TRBJ2-1 .
TGTGCCAGCTCTCTGGGACAGGGGGCGAGGGAGCAGTACTTC CASSLGQGAREQYF TRBV18 . TRBJ2-7 TRBD1
TGTGCCAGCAGTGAATACCTGGGGGGGAACACTGAAGCTTTCTTT CASSEYLGGNTEAFF TRBV25-1 . TRBJ1-1 .
TGCGCCAGCAGCCAAGACGGTAGCGGGAATGAAGAGACCCAGTACTTC CASSQDGSGNEETQYF TRBV4-1 . TRBJ2-5 TRBD2
TGTGCCAGTAGTTTAGCGGGGGGGGACAATGAGCAGTTCTTC CASSLAGGDNEQFF TRBV19 . TRBJ2-1 TRBD2
TGTGCCTGGAGTGTACTTGGGGGCGGGAGGGCCTTCCCCGGCACAGATACGCAGTATTTT CAWSVLGGGRAFPGTDTQYF TRBV30 . TRBJ2-3 TRBD2
TGTGCCAGTAGTTCGGGACAGGCGGGCTGGGAGCAGTTCTTC CASSSGQAGWEQFF TRBV19 . TRBJ2-1 TRBD1
TGTGCCAGCAGCCAAGACGGGGCGGGGACGATGAACACTGAAGCTTTCTTT CASSQDGAGTMNTEAFF TRBV4-2 . TRBJ1-1 .
TGTGCCAGCCGCGGCGGGCGAGACACCGGGGAGCTGTTTTTT CASRGGRDTGELFF TRBV25-1 . TRBJ2-2 .
TGTGCCAGCAGCTTGACCGAGGGAGCCCAGAACACCGGGGAGCTGTTTTTT CASSLTEGAQNTGELFF TRBV13 . TRBJ2-2 .
TGTGCCTGGAATCCCGGGACGGGGGATATGAACACTGAAGCTTTCTTT CAWNPGTGDMNTEAFF TRBV30 once TRBJ1-1 .
TGTGCCAGCAGCACCCTCACAGGGGTCCGGGAAAAACTGTTTTTT CASSTLTGVREKLFF TRBV5-5 . TRBJ1-4 TRBD1